This TCR beta chain was documented in a study of technical replicates of blood from a few donors. Produced via immunoSEQ multiplex PCR; TCRdb's table is partial and in-frame only. The sample has some 80,000 clones; nearly 98% are singletons. Germline CDR1 is MNHEY and CDR2 is SMNVEV (reference sequence). The CDR3 runs to 16 residues. V was clipped by 1 base and J by 0 bases, with 10 bases between them. This sequence joins TRBV27 and TRBJ2-1; D gene unclear. The TCR sequence derives from a human donor in good health. Sequences were obtained from T cells isolated from PBMCs. CDR3 region: CASSLYSISSYNEQFF. For the CDR3, the DNA is TGTGCCAGCAGTTTATACAGCATAAGCTCCTACAATGAGCAGTTCTTC.